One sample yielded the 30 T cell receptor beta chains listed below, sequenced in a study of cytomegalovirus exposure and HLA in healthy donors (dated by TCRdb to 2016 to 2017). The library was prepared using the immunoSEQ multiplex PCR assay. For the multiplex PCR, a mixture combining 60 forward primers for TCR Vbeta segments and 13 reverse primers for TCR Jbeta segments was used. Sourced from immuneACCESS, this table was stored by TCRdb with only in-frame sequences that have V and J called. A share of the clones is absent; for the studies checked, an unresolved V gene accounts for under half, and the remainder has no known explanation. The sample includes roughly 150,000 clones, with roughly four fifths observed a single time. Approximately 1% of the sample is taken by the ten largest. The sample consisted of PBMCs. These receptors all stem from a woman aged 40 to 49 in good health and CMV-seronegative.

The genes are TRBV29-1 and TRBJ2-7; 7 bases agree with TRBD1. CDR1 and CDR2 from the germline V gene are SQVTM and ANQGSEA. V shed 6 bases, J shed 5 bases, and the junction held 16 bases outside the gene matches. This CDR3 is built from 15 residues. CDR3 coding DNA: TGCAGCGTCACCCCGGACAGGACCTTCCTCCACGAGCAGTACTTC. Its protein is CSVTPDRTFLHEQYF.

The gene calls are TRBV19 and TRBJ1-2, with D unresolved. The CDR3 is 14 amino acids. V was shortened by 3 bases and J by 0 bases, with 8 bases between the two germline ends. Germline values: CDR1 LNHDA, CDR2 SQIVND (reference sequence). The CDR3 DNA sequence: TGTGCCAGTAGTATGGCGGGGACTAACTATGGCTACACCTTC. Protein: CASSMAGTNYGYTF.

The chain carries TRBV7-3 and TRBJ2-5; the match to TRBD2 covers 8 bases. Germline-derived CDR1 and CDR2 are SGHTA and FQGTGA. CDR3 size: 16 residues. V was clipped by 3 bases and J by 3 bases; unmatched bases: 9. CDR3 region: CASSFPSGAGEETQYF. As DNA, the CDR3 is TGTGCCAGCAGCTTTCCGTCAGGAGCGGGAGAAGAGACCCAGTACTTC.

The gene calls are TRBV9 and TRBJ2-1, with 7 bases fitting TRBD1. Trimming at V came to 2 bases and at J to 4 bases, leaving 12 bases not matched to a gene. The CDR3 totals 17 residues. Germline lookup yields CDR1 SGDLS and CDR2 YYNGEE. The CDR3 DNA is TGTGCCAGCAGCGTCCGGACAGGCGACGCCTCTTACAATGAGCAGTTCTTC. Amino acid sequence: CASSVRTGDASYNEQFF.

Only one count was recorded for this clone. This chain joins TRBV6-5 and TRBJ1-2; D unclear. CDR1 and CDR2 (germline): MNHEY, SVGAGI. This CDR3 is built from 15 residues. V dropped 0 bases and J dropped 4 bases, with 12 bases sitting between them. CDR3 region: CASSYSLRDGYGYTF. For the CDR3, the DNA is TGTGCCAGCAGTTACTCGCTGAGAGATGGCTATGGCTACACCTTC.

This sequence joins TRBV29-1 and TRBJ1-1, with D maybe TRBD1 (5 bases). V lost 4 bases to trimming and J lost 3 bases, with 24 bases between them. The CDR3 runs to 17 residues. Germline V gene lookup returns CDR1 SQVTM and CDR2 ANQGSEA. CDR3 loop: CSVAEVPRYRTDTEAFF. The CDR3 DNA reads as TGCAGCGTTGCCGAAGTACCCCGCTACAGGACGGACACTGAAGCTTTCTTT.

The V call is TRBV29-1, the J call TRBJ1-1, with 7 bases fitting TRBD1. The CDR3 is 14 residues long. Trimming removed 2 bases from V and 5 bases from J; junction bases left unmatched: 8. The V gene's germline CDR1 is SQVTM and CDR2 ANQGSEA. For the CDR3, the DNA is TGCAGCGTTGAATGGGCGGAGGGGGCAACTGAAGCTTTCTTT. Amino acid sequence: CSVEWAEGATEAFF. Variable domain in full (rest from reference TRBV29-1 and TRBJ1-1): SAVISQKPSRDICQRGTSLTIQCQVDSQVTMMFWYRQQPGQSLTLIATANQGSEATYESGFVIDKFPISRPNLTFSTLTVSNMSPEDSSIYLCSVEWAEGATEAFFGQGTRLTVV.

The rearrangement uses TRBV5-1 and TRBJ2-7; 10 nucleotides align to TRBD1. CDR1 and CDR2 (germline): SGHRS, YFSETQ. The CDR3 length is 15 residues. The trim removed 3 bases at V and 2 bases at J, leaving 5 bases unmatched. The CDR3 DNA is TGCGCCAGCAGCTGGGGACAGGGGCCGACCTACGAGCAGTACTTC. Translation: CASSWGQGPTYEQYF.

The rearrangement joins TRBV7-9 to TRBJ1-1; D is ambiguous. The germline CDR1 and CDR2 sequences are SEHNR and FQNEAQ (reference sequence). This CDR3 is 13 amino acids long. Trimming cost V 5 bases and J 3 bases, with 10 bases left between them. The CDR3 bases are TGTGCCAGCAGCCCACTCGGTCACACTGAAGCTTTCTTT. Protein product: CASSPLGHTEAFF.

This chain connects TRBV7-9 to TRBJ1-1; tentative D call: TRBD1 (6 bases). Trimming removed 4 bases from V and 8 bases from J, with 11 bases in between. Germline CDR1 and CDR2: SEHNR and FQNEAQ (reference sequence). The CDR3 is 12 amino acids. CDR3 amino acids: CASSSQGFEAFF. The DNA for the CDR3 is TGTGCCAGCAGCTCACAGGGCTTCGAAGCTTTCTTT. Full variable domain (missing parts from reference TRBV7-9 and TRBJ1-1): DTGVSQNPRHKITKRGQNVTFRCDPISEHNRLYWYRQTLGQGPEFLTYFQNEAQLEKSRLLSDRFSAERPKGSFSTLEIQRTEQGDSAMYLCASSSQGFEAFFGQGTRLTVV.

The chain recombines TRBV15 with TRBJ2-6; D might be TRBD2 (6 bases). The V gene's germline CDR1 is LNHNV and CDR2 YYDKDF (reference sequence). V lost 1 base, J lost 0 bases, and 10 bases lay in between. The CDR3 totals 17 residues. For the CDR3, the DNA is TGTGCCACCAGCAGAGTTGGAGGGAACTCTGGGGCCAACGTCCTGACTTTC. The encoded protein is CATSRVGGNSGANVLTF.

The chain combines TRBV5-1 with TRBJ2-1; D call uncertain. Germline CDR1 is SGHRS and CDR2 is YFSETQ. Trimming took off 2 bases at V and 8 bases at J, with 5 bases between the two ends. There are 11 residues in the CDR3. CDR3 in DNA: TGCGCCAGCAGCTTACAGTATGAGCAGTTCTTC. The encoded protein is CASSLQYEQFF.

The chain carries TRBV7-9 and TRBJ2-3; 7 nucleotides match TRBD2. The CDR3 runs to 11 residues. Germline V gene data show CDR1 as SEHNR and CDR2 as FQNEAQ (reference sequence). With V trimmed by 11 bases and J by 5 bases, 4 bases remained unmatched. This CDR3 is CAAGRVDTQYF. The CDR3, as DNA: TGTGCCGCAGGGAGGGTAGATACGCAGTATTTT.

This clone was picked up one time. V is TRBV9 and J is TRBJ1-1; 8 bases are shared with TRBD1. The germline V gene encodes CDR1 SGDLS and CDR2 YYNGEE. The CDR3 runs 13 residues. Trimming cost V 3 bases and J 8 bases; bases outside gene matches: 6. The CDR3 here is CASSAGQGREAFF. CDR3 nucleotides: TGTGCCAGCAGCGCAGGACAGGGAAGGGAAGCTTTCTTT.

This CDR3 reads CASRSLGGLAEAFF. The CDR3 DNA reads as TGTGCCAGCAGGTCTCTCGGAGGGCTTGCTGAAGCTTTCTTT. The rearrangement uses TRBV6-5 and TRBJ1-1; D unclear. The CDR3 has 14 residues. Germline assignment: CDR1 MNHEY and CDR2 SVGAGI. Deletions cut 6 bases from V and 6 bases from J, with 17 bases between.

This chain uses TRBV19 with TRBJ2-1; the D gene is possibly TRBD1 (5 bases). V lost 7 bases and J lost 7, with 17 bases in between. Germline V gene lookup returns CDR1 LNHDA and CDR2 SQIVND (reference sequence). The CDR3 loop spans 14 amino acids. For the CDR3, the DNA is TGTGCCAGTAAAAAGGACCTAAAGGGGAATGAGCAGTTCTTC. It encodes CASKKDLKGNEQFF.

CDR3 bases: TGTGCCAGCAGCCCTTCAGGACAGAGCTACAATGAGCAGTTCTTC. It is translated as CASSPSGQSYNEQFF. The V gene is TRBV6-4, the J gene TRBJ2-1, with D tentatively TRBD1 (6 bases). The germline V and J ends were trimmed by 6 bases and 3 bases, with 15 bases remaining between them. From germline, CDR1 is MRHNA and CDR2 SNTAGT. This CDR3 has 15 residues.

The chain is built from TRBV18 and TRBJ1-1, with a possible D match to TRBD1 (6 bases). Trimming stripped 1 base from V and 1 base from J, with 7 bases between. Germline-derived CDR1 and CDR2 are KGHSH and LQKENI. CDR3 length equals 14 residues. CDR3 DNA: TGTGCCAGCTCACCACTACAGGGGAACACTGAAGCTTTCTTT. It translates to CASSPLQGNTEAFF. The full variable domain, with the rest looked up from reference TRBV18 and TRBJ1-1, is NAGVMQNPRHLVRRRGQEARLRCSPMKGHSHVYWYRQLPEEGLKFMVYLQKENIIDESGMPKERFSAEFPKEGPSILRIQQVVRGDSAAYFCASSPLQGNTEAFFGQGTRLTVV.

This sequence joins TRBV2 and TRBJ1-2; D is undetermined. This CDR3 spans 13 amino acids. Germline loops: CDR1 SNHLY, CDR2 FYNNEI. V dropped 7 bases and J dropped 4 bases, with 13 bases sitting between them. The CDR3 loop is CASTDVQIYGYTF. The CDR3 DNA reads TGTGCCAGCACCGACGTACAGATCTATGGCTACACCTTC.

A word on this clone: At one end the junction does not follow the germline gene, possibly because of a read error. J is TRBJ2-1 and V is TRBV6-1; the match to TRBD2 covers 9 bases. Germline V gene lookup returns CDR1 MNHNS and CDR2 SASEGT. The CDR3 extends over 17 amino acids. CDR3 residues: CTSSESGTSGLYNEQFF. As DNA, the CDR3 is TGTACCAGCAGTGAAAGTGGTACTAGCGGGCTCTACAATGAGCAGTTCTTC.

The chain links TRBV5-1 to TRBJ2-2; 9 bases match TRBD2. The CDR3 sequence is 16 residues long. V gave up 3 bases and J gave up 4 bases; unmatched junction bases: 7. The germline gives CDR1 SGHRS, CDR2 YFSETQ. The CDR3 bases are TGCGCCAGCAGCTATCAGGCTAGCGGGGCCACCGGGGAGCTGTTTTTT. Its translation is CASSYQASGATGELFF.

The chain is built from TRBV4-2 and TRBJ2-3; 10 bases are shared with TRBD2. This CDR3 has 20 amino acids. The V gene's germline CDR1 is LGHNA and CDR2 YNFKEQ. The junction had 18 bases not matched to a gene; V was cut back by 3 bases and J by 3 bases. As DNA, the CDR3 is TGTGCCAGCAGCCAGGGGACCTCTAGCGGGAGAAGGGGTTGGACAGATACGCAGTATTTT. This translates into CASSQGTSSGRRGWTDTQYF.

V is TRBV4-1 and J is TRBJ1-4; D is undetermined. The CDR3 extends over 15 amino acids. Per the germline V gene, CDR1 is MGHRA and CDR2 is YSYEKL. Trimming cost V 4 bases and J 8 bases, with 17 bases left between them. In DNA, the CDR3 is TGCGCCAGCAGCCCGGGATCCGGCCTAGGGGAAAAACTGTTTTTT. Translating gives CASSPGSGLGEKLFF.

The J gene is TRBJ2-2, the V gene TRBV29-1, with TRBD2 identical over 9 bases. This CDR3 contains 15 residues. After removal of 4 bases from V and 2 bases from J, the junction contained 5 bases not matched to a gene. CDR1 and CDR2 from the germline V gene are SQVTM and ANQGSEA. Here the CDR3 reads CSVGLAGYNTGELFF. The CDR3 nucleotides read TGCAGCGTTGGTCTAGCGGGATATAACACCGGGGAGCTGTTTTTT.

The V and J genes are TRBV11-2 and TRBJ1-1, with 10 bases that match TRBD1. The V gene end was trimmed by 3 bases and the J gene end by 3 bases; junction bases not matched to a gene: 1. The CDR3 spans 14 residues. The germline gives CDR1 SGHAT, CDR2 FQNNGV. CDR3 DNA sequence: TGTGCCAGCAGCTTCGGACAGGGGGACACTGAAGCTTTCTTT. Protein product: CASSFGQGDTEAFF. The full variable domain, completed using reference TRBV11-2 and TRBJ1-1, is EAGVAQSPRYKIIEKRQSVAFWCNPISGHATLYWYQQILGQGPKLLIQFQNNGVVDDSQLPKDRFSAERLKGVDSTLKIQPAKLEDSAVYLCASSFGQGDTEAFFGQGTRLTVV.

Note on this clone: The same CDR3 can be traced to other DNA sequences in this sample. CDR3 protein: CASSRSGGEQPQHF. The CDR3 region has the DNA TGTGCCAGCAGCCGTTCAGGGGGCGAGCAGCCCCAGCATTTT. The chain combines TRBV14 with TRBJ1-5, with 8 bases identical to TRBD1. V shed 4 bases and J 7 bases; nucleotides not matched to a gene: 6. The CDR3 length is 14 residues. Per the germline V gene, CDR1 is SGHDN and CDR2 is FVKESK.

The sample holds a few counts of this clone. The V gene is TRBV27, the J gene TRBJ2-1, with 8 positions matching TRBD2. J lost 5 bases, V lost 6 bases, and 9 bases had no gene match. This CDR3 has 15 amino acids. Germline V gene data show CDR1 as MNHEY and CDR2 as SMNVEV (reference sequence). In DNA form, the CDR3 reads TGTGCCAGCAGACGAACTAGCGGAGTGAACAATGAGCAGTTCTTC. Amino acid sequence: CASRRTSGVNNEQFF.

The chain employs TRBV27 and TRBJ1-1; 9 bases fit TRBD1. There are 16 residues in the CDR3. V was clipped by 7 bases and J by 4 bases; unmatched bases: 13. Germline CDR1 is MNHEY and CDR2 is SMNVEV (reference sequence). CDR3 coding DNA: TGTGCCAGCATCCCAACCAACAGGGGGCGAAGCACTGAAGCTTTCTTT. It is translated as CASIPTNRGRSTEAFF.

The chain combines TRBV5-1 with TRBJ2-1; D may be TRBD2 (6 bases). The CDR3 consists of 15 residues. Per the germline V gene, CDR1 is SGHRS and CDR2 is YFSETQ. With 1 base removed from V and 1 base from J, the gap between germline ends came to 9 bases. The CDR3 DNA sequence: TGCGCCAGCAGCTTGTCGGCGGGATCCTACAATGAGCAGTTCTTC. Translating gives CASSLSAGSYNEQFF.

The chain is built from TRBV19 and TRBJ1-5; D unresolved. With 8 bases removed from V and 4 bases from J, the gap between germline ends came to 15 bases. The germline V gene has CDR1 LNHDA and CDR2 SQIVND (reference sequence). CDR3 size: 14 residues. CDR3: CASSLQEENQPQHF. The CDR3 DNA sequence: TGTGCCAGTTCGCTTCAGGAGGAAAATCAGCCCCAGCATTTT.